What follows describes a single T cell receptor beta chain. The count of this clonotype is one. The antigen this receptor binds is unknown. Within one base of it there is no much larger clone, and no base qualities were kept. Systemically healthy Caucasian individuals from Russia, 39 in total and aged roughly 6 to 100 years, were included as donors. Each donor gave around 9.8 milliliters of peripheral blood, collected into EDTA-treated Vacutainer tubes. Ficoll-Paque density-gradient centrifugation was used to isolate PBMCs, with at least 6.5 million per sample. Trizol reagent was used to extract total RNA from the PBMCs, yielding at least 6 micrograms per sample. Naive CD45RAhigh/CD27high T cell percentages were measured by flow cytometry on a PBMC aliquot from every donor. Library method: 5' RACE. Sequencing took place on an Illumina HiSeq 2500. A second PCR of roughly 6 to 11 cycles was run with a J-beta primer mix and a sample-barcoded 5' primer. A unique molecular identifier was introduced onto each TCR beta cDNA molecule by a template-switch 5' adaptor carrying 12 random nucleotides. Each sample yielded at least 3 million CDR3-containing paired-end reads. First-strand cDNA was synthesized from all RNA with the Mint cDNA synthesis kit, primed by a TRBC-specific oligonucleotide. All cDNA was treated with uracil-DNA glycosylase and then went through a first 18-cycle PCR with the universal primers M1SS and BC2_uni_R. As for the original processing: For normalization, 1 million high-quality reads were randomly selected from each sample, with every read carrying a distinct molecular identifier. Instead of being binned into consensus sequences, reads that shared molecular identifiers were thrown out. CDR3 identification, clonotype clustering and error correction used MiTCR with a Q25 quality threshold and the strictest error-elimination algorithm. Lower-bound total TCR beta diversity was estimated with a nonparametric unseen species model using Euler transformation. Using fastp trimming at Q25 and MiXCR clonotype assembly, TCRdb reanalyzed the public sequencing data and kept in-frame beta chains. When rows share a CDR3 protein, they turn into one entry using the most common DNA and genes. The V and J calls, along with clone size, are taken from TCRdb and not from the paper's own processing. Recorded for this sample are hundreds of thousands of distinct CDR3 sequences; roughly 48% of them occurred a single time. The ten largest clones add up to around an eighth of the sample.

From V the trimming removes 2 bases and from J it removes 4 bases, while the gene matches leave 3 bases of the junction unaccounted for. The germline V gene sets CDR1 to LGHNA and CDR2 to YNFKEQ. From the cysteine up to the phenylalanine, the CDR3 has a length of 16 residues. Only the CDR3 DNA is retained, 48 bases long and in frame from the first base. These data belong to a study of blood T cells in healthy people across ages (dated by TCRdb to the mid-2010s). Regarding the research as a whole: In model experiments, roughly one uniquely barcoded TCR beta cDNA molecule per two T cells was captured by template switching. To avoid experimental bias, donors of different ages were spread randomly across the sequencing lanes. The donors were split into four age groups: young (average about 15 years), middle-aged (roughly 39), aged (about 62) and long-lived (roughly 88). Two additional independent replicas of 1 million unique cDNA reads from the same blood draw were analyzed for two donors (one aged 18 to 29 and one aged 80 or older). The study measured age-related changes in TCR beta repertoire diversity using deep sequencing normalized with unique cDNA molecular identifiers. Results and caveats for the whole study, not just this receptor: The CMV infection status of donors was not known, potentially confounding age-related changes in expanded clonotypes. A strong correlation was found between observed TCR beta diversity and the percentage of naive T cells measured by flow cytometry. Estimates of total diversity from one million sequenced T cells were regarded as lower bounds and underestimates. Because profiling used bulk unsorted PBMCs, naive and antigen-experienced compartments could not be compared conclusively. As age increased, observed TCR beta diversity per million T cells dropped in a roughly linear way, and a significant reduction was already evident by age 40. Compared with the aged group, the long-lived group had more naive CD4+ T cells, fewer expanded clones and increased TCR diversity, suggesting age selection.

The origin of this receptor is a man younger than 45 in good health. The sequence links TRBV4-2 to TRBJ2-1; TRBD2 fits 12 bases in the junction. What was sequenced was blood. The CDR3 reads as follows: CASSQSLAGGYNEQFF. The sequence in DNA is TGTGCCAGCAGCCAATCCCTAGCGGGGGGGTACAATGAGCAGTTCTTC.